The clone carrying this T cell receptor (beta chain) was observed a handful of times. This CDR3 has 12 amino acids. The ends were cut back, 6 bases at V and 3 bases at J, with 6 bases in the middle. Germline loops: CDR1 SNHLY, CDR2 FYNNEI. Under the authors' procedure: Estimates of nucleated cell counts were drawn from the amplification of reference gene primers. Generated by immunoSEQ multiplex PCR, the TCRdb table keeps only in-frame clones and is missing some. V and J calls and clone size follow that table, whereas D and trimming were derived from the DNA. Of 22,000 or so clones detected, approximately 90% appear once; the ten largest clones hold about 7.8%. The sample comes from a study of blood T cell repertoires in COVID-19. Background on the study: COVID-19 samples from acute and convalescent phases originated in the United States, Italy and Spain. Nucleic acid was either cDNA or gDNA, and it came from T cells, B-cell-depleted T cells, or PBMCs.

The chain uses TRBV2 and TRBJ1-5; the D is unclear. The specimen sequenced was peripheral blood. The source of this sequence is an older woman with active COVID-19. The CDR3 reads CASRALNQPQHF. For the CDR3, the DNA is TGTGCCAGCAGGGCCCTCAATCAGCCCCAGCATTTT.